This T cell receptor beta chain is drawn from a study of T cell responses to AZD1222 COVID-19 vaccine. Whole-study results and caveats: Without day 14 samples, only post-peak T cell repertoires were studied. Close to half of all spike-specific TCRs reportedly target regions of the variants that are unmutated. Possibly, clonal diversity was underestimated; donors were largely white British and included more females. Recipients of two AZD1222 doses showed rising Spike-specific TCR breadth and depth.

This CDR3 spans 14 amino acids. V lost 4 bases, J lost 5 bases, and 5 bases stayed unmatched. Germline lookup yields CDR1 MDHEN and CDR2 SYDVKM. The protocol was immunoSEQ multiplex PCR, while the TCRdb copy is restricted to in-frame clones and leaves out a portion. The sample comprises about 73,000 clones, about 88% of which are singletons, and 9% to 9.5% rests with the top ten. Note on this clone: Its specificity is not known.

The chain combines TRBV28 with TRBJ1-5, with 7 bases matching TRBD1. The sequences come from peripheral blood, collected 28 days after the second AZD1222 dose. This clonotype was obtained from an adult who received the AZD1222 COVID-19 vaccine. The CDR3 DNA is TGTGCCAGCAGTTCGGGACAGTCTCATCAGCCCCAGCATTTT. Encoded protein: CASSSGQSHQPQHF.